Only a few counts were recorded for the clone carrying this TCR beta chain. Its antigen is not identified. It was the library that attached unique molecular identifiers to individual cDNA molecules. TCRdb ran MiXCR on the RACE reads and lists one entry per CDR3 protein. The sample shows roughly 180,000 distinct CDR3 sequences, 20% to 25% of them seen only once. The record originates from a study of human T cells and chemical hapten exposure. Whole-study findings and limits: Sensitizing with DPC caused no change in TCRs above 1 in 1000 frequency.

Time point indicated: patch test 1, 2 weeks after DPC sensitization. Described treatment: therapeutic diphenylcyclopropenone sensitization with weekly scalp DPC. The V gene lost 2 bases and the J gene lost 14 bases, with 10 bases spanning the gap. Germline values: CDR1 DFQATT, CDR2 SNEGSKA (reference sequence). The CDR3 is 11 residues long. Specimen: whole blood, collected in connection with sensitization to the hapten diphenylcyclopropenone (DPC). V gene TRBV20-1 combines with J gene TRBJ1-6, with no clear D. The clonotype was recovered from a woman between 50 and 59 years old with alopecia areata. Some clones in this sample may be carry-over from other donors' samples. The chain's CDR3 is CSARRVSTLHF. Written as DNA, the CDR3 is TGCAGTGCTAGACGGGTTTCCACCCTCCACTTT.